This TCR beta chain was captured by sequencing in a study of blood T cell repertoires in COVID-19. Study-wide context: From T cells, B-cell-depleted T cells, or PBMCs came the material, which was cDNA or gDNA.

The germline CDR1 and CDR2 sequences are MGHRA and YSYEKL. V lost 2 bases and J lost 9; bases outside the gene matches: 9. The CDR3 runs 17 residues. In the authors' workflow: How many nucleated cells were present was estimated from reference gene primer amplification. Generated by immunoSEQ multiplex PCR, the TCRdb table keeps only in-frame clones and is missing some. That table supplies the V and J calls and clone size; D and trimming were determined from the DNA. The sample shows roughly 70,000 clones, nearly 90% of them seen only once. The sequenced sample consisted of peripheral blood. The TCR was taken from a man aged 55 to 70 with acute or convalescent COVID-19. The V gene is TRBV4-1, the J gene TRBJ1-6, with 11 bases fitting TRBD1. The CDR3 DNA reads as TGCGCCAGCAGCCAAACCCCGGGACAGGGGGTGACTTCACCCCTCCACTTT. This encodes CASSQTPGQGVTSPLHF.